These 4 T cell receptor beta chains originate from one sample sequenced in a study of T-cell memory formation after mild COVID-19. TCRdb reprocessed the 5' RACE reads via MiXCR and lists one record per CDR3 protein. The sample has 350,000 to 400,000 distinct CDR3 sequences, under 25% seen once. The sequencing input was PBMCs or a T cell subset sorted from them (not recorded which). The receptors originated from an adult woman who had mild COVID-19 (a few samples of this study predate the infection). Cell type and time point are not known.

This clonotype came up a few times. The V and J genes are TRBV6-2 or TRBV6-3 and TRBJ2-3; D unresolved. The CDR3 length is 15 residues. Germline V CDR1 and CDR2: MNHEY, SVGEGT. Trimming took off 2 bases at V and 2 bases at J, with 11 bases between the two ends. The CDR3 loop reads CASSYLHTFTDTQYF. CDR3 nucleotide sequence: TGTGCCAGCAGTTACCTACACACGTTCACAGATACGCAGTATTTT.

The J gene is TRBJ2-1, the V gene TRBV23-1; no clear D. TRBV23-1 is designated an ORF whose function remains uncertain. Trimming shortened V by 7 bases and J by 8 bases, and 15 bases separated the two germline ends. CDR3 length: 13 amino acids. The CDR3, as DNA: TGCGCCAGCAAGTCTAACAAGTACCATGAGCAGTTCTTC. Protein product: CASKSNKYHEQFF.

The CDR3 loop reads CASSYSPAKNIQYF. CDR3 sequence (DNA): TGTGCCAGCAGTTACTCGCCAGCCAAAAACATTCAGTACTTC. The V gene is TRBV6-5, the J gene TRBJ2-4; D uncertain. The CDR3 extends over 14 amino acids. In germline, CDR1 is MNHEY, CDR2 SVGAGI. Trimming left V 0 bases short and J 0 bases short, with 3 bases between.

The chain uses TRBV7-9 and TRBJ1-2; D perhaps matches TRBD1 (6 bases). The CDR3 has 15 residues. Germline assignment: CDR1 SEHNR and CDR2 FQNEAQ (reference sequence). V lost 5 bases to trimming and J lost 8 bases, with 21 bases between them. The CDR3 coding sequence is TGTGCCAGCAGCGCGGGGGGCAGGCCCTCCGACGGCTACACCTTC. The encoded protein is CASSAGGRPSDGYTF. Using reference TRBV7-9 and TRBJ1-2 for the parts outside the CDR3, the full variable domain is DTGVSQNPRHKITKRGQNVTFRCDPISEHNRLYWYRQTLGQGPEFLTYFQNEAQLEKSRLLSDRFSAERPKGSFSTLEIQRTEQGDSAMYLCASSAGGRPSDGYTFGSGTRLTVV.